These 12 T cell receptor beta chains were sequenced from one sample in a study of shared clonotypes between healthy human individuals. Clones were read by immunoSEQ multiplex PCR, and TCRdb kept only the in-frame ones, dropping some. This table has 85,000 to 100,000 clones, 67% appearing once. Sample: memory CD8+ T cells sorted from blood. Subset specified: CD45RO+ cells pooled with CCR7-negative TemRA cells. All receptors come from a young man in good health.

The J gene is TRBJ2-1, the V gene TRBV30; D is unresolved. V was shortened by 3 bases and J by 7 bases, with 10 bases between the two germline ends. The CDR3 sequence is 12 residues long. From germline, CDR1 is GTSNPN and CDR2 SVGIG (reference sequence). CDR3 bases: TGTGCCTGGAGCGACGCCTCGAATGAGCAGTTCTTC. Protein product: CAWSDASNEQFF.

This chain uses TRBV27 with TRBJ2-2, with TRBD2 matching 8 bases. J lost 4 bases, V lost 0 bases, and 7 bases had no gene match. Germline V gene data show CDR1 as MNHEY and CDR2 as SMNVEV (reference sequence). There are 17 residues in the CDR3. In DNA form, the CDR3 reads TGTGCCAGCAGTTTATCATTAGACCTAGCGGGCACCGGGGAGCTGTTTTTT. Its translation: CASSLSLDLAGTGELFF.

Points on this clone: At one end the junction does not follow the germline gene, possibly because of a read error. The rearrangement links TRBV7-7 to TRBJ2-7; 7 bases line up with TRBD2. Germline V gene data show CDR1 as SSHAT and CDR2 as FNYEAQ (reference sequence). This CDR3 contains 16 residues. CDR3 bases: TGTGCTAGCAGCTTAGGGAGCGGGATTGGTGGCTACGAGCAGTACTTC. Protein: CASSLGSGIGGYEQYF. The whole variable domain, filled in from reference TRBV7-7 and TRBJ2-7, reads GAGVSQSPRYKVTKRGQDVTLRCDPISSHATLYWYQQALGQGPEFLTYFNYEAQPDKSGLPSDRFSAERPEGSISTLTIQRTEQRDSAMYRCASSLGSGIGGYEQYFGPGTRLTVT.

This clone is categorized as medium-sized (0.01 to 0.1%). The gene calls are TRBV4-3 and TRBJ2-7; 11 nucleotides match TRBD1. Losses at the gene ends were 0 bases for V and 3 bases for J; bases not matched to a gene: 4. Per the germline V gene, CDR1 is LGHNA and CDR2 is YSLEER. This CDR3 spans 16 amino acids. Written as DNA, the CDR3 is TGCGCCAGCAGCCAAGATACGGGGACAGGGGGCTACGAGCAGTACTTC. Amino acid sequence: CASSQDTGTGGYEQYF.

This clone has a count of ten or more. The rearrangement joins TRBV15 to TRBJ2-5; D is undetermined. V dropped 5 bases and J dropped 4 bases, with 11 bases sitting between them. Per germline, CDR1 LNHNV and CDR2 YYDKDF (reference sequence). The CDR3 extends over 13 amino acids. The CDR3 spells CATSVVAGETQYF. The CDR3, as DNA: TGTGCCACCAGCGTAGTCGCCGGAGAGACCCAGTACTTC.

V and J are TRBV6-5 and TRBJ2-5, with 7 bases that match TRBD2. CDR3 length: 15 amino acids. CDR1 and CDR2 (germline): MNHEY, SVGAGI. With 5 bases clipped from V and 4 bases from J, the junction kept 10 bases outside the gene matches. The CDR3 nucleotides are TGTGCCAGCAGTCAAACTAGCGTAAGAGGAGAGACCCAGTACTTC. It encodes CASSQTSVRGETQYF.

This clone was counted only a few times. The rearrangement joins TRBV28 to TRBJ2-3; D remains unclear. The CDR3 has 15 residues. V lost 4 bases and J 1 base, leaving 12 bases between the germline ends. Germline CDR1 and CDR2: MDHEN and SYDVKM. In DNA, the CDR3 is TGTGCCAGCAGTTACCAAGAGCAGCGCACAGATACGCAGTATTTT. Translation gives CASSYQEQRTDTQYF. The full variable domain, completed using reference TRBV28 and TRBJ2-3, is DVKVTQSSRYLVKRTGEKVFLECVQDMDHENMFWYRQDPGLGLRLIYFSYDVKMKEKGDIPEGYSVSREKKERFSLILESASTNQTSMYLCASSYQEQRTDTQYFGPGTRLTVL.

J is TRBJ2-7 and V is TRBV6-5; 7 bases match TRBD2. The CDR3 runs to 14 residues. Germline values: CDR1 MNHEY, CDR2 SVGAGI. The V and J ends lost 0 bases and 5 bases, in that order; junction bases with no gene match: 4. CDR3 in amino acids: CASSYSGGNHEQYF. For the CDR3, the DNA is TGTGCCAGCAGTTACTCGGGAGGGAACCACGAGCAGTACTTC.

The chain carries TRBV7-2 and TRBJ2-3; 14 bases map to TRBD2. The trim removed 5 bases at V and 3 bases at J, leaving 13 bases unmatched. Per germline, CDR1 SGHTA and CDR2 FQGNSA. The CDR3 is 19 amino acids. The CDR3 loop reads CASSQGTSGSRPGTDTQYF. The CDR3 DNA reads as TGTGCCAGCAGCCAAGGGACTAGCGGGAGTCGTCCAGGGACAGATACGCAGTATTTT.

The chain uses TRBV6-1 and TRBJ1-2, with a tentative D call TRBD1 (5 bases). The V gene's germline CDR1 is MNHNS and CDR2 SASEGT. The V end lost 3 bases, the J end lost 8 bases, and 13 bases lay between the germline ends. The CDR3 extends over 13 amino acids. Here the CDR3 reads CASSEGVTRGYTF. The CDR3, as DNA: TGTGCCAGCAGTGAGGGGGTGACCCGGGGCTACACCTTC.

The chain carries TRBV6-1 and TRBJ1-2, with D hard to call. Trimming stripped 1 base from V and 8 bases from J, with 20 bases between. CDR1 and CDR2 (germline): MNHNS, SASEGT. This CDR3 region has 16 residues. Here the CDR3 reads CASSEGLVWAKEGYTF. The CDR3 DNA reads TGTGCCAGCAGTGAAGGATTAGTGTGGGCCAAAGAGGGCTACACCTTC.

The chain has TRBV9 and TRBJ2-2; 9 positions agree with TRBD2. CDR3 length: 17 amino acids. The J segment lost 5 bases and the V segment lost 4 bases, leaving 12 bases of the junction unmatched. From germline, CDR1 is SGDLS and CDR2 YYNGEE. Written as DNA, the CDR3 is TGTGCCAGCAGCCTCCCTCGGACTAGCGAGGGAACCGGGGAGCTGTTTTTT. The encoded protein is CASSLPRTSEGTGELFF.